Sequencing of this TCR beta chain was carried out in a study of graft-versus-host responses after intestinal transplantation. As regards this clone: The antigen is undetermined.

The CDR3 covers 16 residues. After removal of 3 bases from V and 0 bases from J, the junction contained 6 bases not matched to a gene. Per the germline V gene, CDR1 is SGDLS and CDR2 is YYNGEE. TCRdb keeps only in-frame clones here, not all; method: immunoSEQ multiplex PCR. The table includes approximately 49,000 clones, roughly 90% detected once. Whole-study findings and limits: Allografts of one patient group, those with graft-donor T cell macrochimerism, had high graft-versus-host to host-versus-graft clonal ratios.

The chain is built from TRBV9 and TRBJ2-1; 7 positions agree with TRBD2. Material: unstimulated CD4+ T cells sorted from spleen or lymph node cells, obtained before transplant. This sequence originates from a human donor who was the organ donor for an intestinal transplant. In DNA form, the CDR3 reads TGTGCCAGCAGCGCAACTCTAGCGGACTCCTACAATGAGCAGTTCTTC. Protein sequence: CASSATLADSYNEQFF. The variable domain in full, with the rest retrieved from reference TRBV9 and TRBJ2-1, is DSGVTQTPKHLITATGQRVTLRCSPRSGDLSVYWYQQSLDQGLQFLIQYYNGEERAKGNILERFSAQQFPDLHSELNLSSLELGDSALYFCASSATLADSYNEQFFGPGTRLTVL.